This T cell receptor (beta chain) emerged from a study of T cell responses to AZD1222 COVID-19 vaccine (dated by TCRdb to about 2021). With regard to the full study: AZD1222 recipients whose second dose came at about 4 weeks and those whose second dose came at about 12 weeks were combined into one group, since spike-specific TCR depth and breadth did not differ between the two schedules. TCR sequencing covered more than 230 trial participants: 200 to 220 given two doses of AZD1222 and approximately 25 given two doses of MenACWY control vaccine. Enrollment into the trials was organized by age into subgroups of 18-55, 56-69 and 70-plus years, and those subgroups contained approximately 150, 30 and 60 TCR-sequenced participants, respectively.

On the study overall, not on this receptor specifically: In the small 56-69-year group, the increase in depth fell short of significance, most likely because of low power. After two AZD1222 doses, both the breadth and the depth of spike-specific TCRs were significantly higher than at day 0 and than in MenACWY recipients. Participants were mostly white British, with more females than males. The authors suggested clonal diversity may have been underestimated. Because no day 14 peak-response samples were available, repertoires were characterized only after the peak T cell response. The vaccine-associated CD4 TCRs covered the entire spike protein, and the dominant responses fell in regions 160-218 and 743-854. Conclusions about previously exposed vaccinees are limited because only 6 or 7 AZD1222 recipients were SARS-CoV-2 seropositive at baseline. Nearly half of unique spike-specific TCRs reportedly recognized epitopes outside regions mutated in the B.1.351 and B.1.1.7 variants.

The CDR3 regions of human TCRbeta chains were subjected to immunosequencing. As for the original processing: TCRs in the repertoires were matched against a reference library of SARS-CoV-2-specific TCRs that had been generated with the MIRA antigen-specificity platform. Breadth meant the fraction of unique TCRs that were SARS-CoV-2-associated, whereas depth meant the fraction of total T cells that were SARS-CoV-2-associated. Using the MIRA data, every spike-specific TCR was mapped to the spike region that the TCR reacted to and assigned to either a CD4 or a CD8 class. Log10-transformed breadth and depth values were compared by one-way ANOVA with Sidak's multiple comparisons tests. In its TCRdb copy, this immuneACCESS table keeps in-frame sequences only and misses some clones. Where compared with another copy, unresolved V genes explain less than half of these, and the others have no known cause. V, J and clone size are those of that table, while D and trimming were read from the DNA. The sample table lists roughly 130,000 clones, roughly nine tenths of them with a count of one. Together, the top ten hold approximately 3% of the sample.

Trimming takes 8 bases from V and 4 bases from J, and the germline ends sit 17 bases apart. The cysteine opens and the phenylalanine closes a CDR3 of 14 amino acids. Only the CDR3 part of the read is kept: 42 bases, read in frame from the first base. As encoded in the germline V gene, CDR1 is MGHDK while CDR2 is SYGVNS. Remarks on this clone: The antigen it binds to is not known. Per-base quality was not reported, and no clone a single base away is much larger than it.

Interpreted using the paper, the time point label stands for: baseline before first vaccination. Samples from vaccinated people were obtained from the UK trials COV001 and COV002, which included a single-blind randomized controlled phase 2/3 trial of AZD1222 (ChAdOx1 nCoV-19) in healthy adults. Trial participant PBMC samples were collected at day 0 and day 28 after the second dose for TCRbeta chain sequencing. This sequence uses TRBV25-1 and TRBJ1-2; D gene: possibly TRBD1, on 6 matching bases. The clonotype originates from an adult in good health. The specimen was peripheral blood, collected on day 0 of AZD1222 vaccination. At the DNA level, the sequence is TGTGCCAGCTGCCGGACAGTGGGATCCTATGGCTACACCTTC. Translation gives CASCRTVGSYGYTF.